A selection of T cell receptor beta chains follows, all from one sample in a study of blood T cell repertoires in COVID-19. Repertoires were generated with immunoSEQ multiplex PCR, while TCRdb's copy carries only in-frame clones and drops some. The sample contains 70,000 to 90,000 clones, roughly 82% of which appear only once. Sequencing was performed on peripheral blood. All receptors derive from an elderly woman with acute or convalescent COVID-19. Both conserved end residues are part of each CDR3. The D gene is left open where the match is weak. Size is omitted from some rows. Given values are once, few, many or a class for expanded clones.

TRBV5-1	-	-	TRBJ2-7	CARTDYRTTEIYEQYF	TGCGCCAGGACGGACTACCGTACCACCGAGATCTACGAGCAGTACTTC
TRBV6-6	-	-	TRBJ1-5	CASRNLPGGGQPQHF	TGTGCCAGCAGAAACCTACCCGGGGGGGGACAGCCCCAGCATTTT
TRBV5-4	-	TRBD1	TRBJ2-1	CASSRATGDPYNEQFF	TGTGCCAGCAGCCGCGCGACAGGGGACCCCTACAATGAGCAGTTCTTC
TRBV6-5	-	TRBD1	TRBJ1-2	CASSPRTGGNYGYTF	TGTGCCAGCAGTCCGCGGACAGGGGGTAACTATGGCTACACCTTC
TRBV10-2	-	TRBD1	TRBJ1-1	CASSLGQGALSTEAFF	TGCGCCAGCAGTCTAGGGCAGGGGGCCTTGAGCACTGAAGCTTTCTTT
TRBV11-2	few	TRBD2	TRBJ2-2	CASSRKSGRAPGELFF	TGTGCCAGCAGCCGCAAAAGCGGGAGGGCCCCCGGGGAGCTGTTTTTT
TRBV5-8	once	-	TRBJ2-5	CASSLSGWETQYF	TGTGCCAGCAGCTTATCGGGGTGGGAGACCCAGTACTTC
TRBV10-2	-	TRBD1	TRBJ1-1	CASAGQGALRVAFTEAFF	TGCGCCAGCGCTGGGCAGGGGGCGTTACGGGTGGCTTTCACTGAAGCTTTCTTT
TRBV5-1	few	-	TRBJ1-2	CASSPTGSNGYTF	TGCGCCAGCAGCCCCACAGGGAGTAATGGCTACACCTTC
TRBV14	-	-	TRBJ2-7	CASSSLHSYEQYF	TGTGCCAGCAGCTCCTTACACTCCTACGAGCAGTACTTC
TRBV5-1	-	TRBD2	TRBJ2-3	CASKLAGDSTDTQYF	TGCGCCAGCAAACTAGCGGGGGATAGCACAGATACGCAGTATTTT
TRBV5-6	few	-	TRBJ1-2	CASSPTGRFIYGYTF	TGTGCCAGCAGCCCCACAGGGCGGTTTATCTATGGCTACACCTTC
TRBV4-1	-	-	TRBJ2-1	CASSQGLLDYNEQFF	TGCGCCAGCAGCCAAGGACTCCTCGACTACAATGAGCAGTTCTTC
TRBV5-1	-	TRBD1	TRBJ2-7	CASSFSNFPGQGGIEQYF	TGCGCCAGCAGCTTCTCAAATTTCCCGGGACAGGGTGGGATCGAGCAGTACTTC
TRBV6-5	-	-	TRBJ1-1	CASSSGTHEAFF	TGTGCCAGCAGTTCCGGGACTCATGAAGCTTTCTTT
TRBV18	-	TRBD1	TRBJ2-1	CASSPLLGTGYNEQFF	TGTGCCAGCTCACCACTTCTCGGGACAGGGTACAATGAGCAGTTCTTC
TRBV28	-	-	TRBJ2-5	CASNDPRGAGYQETQYF	TGTGCCAGCAACGACCCGCGAGGGGCGGGGTACCAAGAGACCCAGTACTTC
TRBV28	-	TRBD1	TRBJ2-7	CASRELTGAYEQYF	TGTGCCAGCAGGGAACTTACAGGGGCGTACGAGCAGTACTTC
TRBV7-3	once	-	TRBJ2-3	CASSSLTGTQYF	TGTGCCAGCAGCTCTTTAACCGGTACGCAGTATTTT
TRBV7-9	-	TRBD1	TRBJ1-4	CASSRGQGNTYFEKLFF	TGTGCCAGCAGCCGGGGACAGGGAAACACCTATTTTGAAAAACTGTTTTTT
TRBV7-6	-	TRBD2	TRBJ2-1	CASSSSLAGGVTQNEQFF	TGTGCCAGCAGCTCGTCACTAGCGGGGGGAGTAACGCAGAATGAGCAGTTCTTC
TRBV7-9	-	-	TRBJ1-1	CASSLAWTDQAFF	TGTGCCAGCAGCTTAGCCTGGACAGACCAAGCTTTCTTT
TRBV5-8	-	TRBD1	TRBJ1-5	CASSLDTGGPNQPQHF	TGTGCCAGCAGCTTGGATACAGGGGGCCCAAATCAGCCCCAGCATTTT
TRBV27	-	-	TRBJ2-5	CASSLPDRETQYF	TGTGCCAGCAGTCTCCCTGATCGGGAGACCCAGTACTTC
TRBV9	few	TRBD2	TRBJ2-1	CASSAAGTRNNEQFF	TGTGCCAGCAGCGCTGCCGGGACTAGGAACAATGAGCAGTTCTTC
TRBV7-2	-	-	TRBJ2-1	CASSLIQGGTEQFF	TGTGCCAGCAGCTTAATCCAGGGAGGCACTGAGCAGTTCTTC
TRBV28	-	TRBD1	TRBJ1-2	CASSPQGQGQYGYTF	TGTGCCAGCAGTCCCCAAGGACAGGGTCAATATGGCTACACCTTC
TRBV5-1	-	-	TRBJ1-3	CASSLAVSSGNTIYF	TGCGCCAGCAGCTTGGCCGTCAGTTCTGGAAACACCATATATTTT